This T cell receptor beta chain was retrieved from a study of blood T cell repertoires in COVID-19. Study-wide background: Samples representing acute and convalescent COVID-19 were sourced from the United States, Italy and Spain. From T cells, B-cell-depleted T cells, or PBMCs came the material, which was cDNA or gDNA.

The length of the CDR3 is 16 residues. Germline V gene sequence: CDR1 SGHDT, CDR2 YYEEEE. Losses at the gene ends were 4 bases for V and 2 bases for J; bases not matched to a gene: 9. As handled by the study authors: Quantification of nucleated cells was approximated via reference gene primer amplification. This table comes from immunoSEQ multiplex PCR, and its TCRdb copy is limited to in-frame clones, with some not included. V and J calls and clone size come straight from that table; D and trimming were deduced from the DNA. This table holds about 53,000 clones, 90% to 95% found once. The specimen sequenced was peripheral blood. The sequence came from a human donor in a cohort sampled during active COVID-19. The chain joins TRBV5-6 to TRBJ2-3; TRBD2 matches at 8 bases. CDR3 sequence: CASSRKLLAVTDTQYF. CDR3 nucleotide sequence: TGTGCCAGCAGCCGTAAGCTACTAGCGGTCACAGATACGCAGTATTTT.